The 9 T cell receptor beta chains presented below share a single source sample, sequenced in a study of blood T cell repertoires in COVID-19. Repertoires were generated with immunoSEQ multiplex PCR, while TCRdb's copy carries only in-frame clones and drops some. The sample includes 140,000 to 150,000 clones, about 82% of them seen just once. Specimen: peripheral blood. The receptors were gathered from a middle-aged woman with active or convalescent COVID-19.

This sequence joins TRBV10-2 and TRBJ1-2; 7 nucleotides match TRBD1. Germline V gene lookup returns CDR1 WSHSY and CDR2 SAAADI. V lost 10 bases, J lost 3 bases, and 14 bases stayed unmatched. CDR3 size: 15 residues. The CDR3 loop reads CATTLRDRAYYGYTF. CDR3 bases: TGCGCCACAACCCTCCGGGACAGAGCCTACTATGGCTACACCTTC.

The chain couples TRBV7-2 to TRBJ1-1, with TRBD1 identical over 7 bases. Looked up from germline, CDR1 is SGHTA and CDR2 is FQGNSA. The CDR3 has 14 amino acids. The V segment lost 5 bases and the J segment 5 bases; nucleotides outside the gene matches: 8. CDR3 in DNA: TGTGCCAGCAGCCCCGGACAGGTGGGGACTGAAGCTTTCTTT. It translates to CASSPGQVGTEAFF.

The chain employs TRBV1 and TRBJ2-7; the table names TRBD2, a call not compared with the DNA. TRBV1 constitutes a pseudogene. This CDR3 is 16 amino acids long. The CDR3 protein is CTSSQRTPGGPYEQYF. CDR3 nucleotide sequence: TGCACCAGCAGCCAAAGGACCCCGGGGGGGCCGTACGAGCAGTACTTC.

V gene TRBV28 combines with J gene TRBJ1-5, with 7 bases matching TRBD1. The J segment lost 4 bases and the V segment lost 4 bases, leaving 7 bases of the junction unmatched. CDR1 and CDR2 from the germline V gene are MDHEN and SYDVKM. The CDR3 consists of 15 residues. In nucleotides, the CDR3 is TGTGCCAGCAGTTCTCCGACAGGGTGGAATCAGCCCCAGCATTTT. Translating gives CASSSPTGWNQPQHF.

The CDR3 DNA follows: TGTGCCAGCCTGTCCGATTCAGGATACAATGAGCAGTTCTTC. Its translation is CASLSDSGYNEQFF. The chain joins TRBV6-6 to TRBJ2-1; D is uncertain. The CDR3 consists of 14 residues. V lost 8 bases and J lost 4, with 15 bases in between. Germline-derived CDR1 and CDR2 are MNHNY and SVGAGI (reference sequence).

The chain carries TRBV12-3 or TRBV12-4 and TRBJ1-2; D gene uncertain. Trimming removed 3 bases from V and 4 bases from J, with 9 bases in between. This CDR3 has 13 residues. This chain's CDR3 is CASSFEVGYGYTF. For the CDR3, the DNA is TGTGCCAGCAGTTTCGAGGTTGGCTATGGCTACACCTTC.

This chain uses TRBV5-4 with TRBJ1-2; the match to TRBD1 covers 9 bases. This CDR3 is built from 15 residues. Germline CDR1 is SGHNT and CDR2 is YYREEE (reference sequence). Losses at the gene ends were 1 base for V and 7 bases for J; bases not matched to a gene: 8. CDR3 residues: CASSLPGQGRSGYTF. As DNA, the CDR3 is TGTGCCAGCAGCTTGCCGGGACAGGGAAGAAGTGGCTACACCTTC.

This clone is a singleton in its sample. CDR3 nucleotides: TGCGCCAGCAGCTTGTTGTTATACTCGAGAGCAGGGGAGGGAGAGACCCAGTACTTC. It encodes CASSLLLYSRAGEGETQYF. The chain uses TRBV5-1 and TRBJ2-5; TRBD2 might be the D (7 bases). Germline CDR1 SGHRS, CDR2 YFSETQ. The CDR3 spans 19 residues. Trimming removed 1 base at V and 4 bases at J, with 26 bases between.

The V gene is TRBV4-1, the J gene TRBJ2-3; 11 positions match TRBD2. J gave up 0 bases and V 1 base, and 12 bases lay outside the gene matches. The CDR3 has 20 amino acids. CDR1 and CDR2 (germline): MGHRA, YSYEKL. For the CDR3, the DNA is TGCGCCAGCAGCCAAGGCTACCATGGGACTAGCGGTTCAAGCACAGATACGCAGTATTTT. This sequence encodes CASSQGYHGTSGSSTDTQYF.